Presented here are 12 T cell receptor beta chains from one specimen sequenced in a study of T cell changes during pregnancy in multiple sclerosis. Only in-frame clones appear in the TCRdb table, and some are missing; sequencing was by immunoSEQ multiplex PCR. The sample shows about 64,000 clones, 96% of them seen only once. The specimen was CD8+ T cells from peripheral blood mononuclear cells, collected after pregnancy. The receptors derive from a female donor with multiple sclerosis, enrolled in a pregnancy study.

The chain couples TRBV13 to TRBJ2-6, with D possibly matching TRBD1 (6 bases). Trimming pared 5 bases from V and 0 bases from J, leaving 11 bases between. The CDR3 consists of 16 residues. Germline CDR1 and CDR2: PRHDT and FYEKMQ (reference sequence). The CDR3 protein is CASSPGTISGANVLTF. As DNA, the CDR3 is TGTGCCAGCAGCCCCGGGACAATCTCTGGGGCCAACGTCCTGACTTTC. Full variable domain (outside the CDR3, taken from reference TRBV13 and TRBJ2-6): AAGVIQSPRHLIKEKRETATLKCYPIPRHDTVYWYQQGPGQDPQFLISFYEKMQSDKGSIPDRFSAQQFSDYHSELNMSSLELGDSALYFCASSPGTISGANVLTFGAGSRLTVL.

V gene TRBV19 combines with J gene TRBJ1-5; the match to TRBD1 covers 12 bases. The V gene end was trimmed by 8 bases and the J gene end by 5 bases; junction bases not matched to a gene: 4. Per germline, CDR1 LNHDA and CDR2 SQIVND (reference sequence). This CDR3 has 14 residues. This chain's CDR3 is CASGDRGLDQPQHF. Here the CDR3 DNA reads TGTGCCAGTGGGGACAGGGGGCTTGATCAGCCCCAGCATTTT.

CDR3 residues: CASSAGQSYGYTF. The CDR3 DNA reads as TGTGCCAGCAGCGCGGGACAGAGTTATGGCTACACCTTC. The rearrangement links TRBV5-4 to TRBJ1-2; TRBD1 aligns across 7 bases. V lost 4 bases, J lost 5 bases, and 5 bases stayed unmatched. Germline V CDR1 and CDR2: SGHNT, YYREEE (reference sequence). The CDR3 runs 13 residues.

The chain combines TRBV2 with TRBJ1-1; possible D gene TRBD1, 5 bases. V was cut by 9 bases and J by 0 bases, with 14 bases left in between. The CDR3 spans 14 residues. Per germline, CDR1 SNHLY and CDR2 FYNNEI. The CDR3 reads CARKKGPMNTEAFF. In DNA form, the CDR3 reads TGTGCCAGAAAAAAGGGGCCCATGAACACTGAAGCTTTCTTT.

J is TRBJ1-1 and V is TRBV2, with D maybe TRBD1 (5 bases). The germline V gene encodes CDR1 SNHLY and CDR2 FYNNEI. The CDR3 is 16 residues long. V lost 3 bases, J lost 0 bases, and 14 bases lay in between. The CDR3, as DNA: TGTGCCAGCAGTGAGGCAGGGCAGTTGGTGAACACTGAAGCTTTCTTT. Its protein is CASSEAGQLVNTEAFF.

V is TRBV4-2 and J is TRBJ2-1, with 12 bases lining up with TRBD2. The CDR3 length is 17 residues. V was clipped by 3 bases and J by 8 bases; unmatched bases: 11. Germline V gene sequence: CDR1 LGHNA, CDR2 YNFKEQ. In DNA form, the CDR3 reads TGTGCCAGCAGCCACCCGGCTAGCGGGAGGGCCGGAGATGAGCAGTTCTTC. Residues: CASSHPASGRAGDEQFF.

This chain links TRBV4-3 with TRBJ2-7, with D tentatively TRBD1 (7 bases). Per the germline V gene, CDR1 is LGHNA and CDR2 is YSLEER. V lost 6 bases and J 1 base, leaving 10 bases between the germline ends. The CDR3 runs to 13 residues. DNA of the CDR3: TGCGCCAGCAGTCCAGGGGGGTCCTACGAGCAGTACTTC. This gives the protein CASSPGGSYEQYF.

The chain carries TRBV19 and TRBJ1-2; D not resolved. The length of the CDR3 is 12 residues. Trimming pared 8 bases from V and 13 bases from J, leaving 20 bases between. Germline CDR1 LNHDA, CDR2 SQIVND (reference sequence). CDR3 protein: CASGPPGSPVTF. The CDR3 DNA reads as TGTGCCAGTGGCCCCCCGGGGAGCCCAGTCACCTTC.

J is TRBJ2-7 and V is TRBV4-1, with D tentatively TRBD1 (5 bases). With 1 base removed from V and 0 bases from J, the gap between germline ends came to 10 bases. The CDR3 runs to 15 residues. Germline CDR1 and CDR2: MGHRA and YSYEKL. The DNA for the CDR3 is TGCGCCAGCAGCCAAGGGAAGGACAACTCCTACGAGCAGTACTTC. Translated: CASSQGKDNSYEQYF.

The rearrangement joins TRBV2 to TRBJ2-2; D call uncertain. The V gene's germline CDR1 is SNHLY and CDR2 FYNNEI. The CDR3 runs 15 residues. V lost 6 bases, J lost 6 bases, and 17 bases lay in between. CDR3 protein: CASRRPSAGAGELFF. In DNA form, the CDR3 reads TGTGCCAGCAGAAGGCCTTCGGCCGGAGCCGGGGAGCTGTTTTTT.

The genes are TRBV25-1 and TRBJ1-5; TRBD1 is a possible D gene (6 bases). With 5 bases removed from V and 6 bases from J, the gap between germline ends came to 11 bases. In germline, CDR1 is MGHDK, CDR2 SYGVNS. CDR3 length: 13 amino acids. CDR3 loop: CASSRGGFQPQHF. DNA of the CDR3: TGTGCCAGCAGTAGGGGGGGCTTTCAGCCCCAGCATTTT.

CDR3 sequence reads: CASSPSAGEETQYF. CDR3 nucleotide sequence: TGTGCCAGCAGCCCCTCAGCGGGAGAAGAGACCCAGTACTTC. The chain uses TRBV9 and TRBJ2-5, with 8 positions matching TRBD2. Unmatched junction bases numbered 5, after V lost 4 bases and J lost 3 bases. CDR3 length: 14 amino acids. CDR1 and CDR2 from the germline V gene are SGDLS and YYNGEE.